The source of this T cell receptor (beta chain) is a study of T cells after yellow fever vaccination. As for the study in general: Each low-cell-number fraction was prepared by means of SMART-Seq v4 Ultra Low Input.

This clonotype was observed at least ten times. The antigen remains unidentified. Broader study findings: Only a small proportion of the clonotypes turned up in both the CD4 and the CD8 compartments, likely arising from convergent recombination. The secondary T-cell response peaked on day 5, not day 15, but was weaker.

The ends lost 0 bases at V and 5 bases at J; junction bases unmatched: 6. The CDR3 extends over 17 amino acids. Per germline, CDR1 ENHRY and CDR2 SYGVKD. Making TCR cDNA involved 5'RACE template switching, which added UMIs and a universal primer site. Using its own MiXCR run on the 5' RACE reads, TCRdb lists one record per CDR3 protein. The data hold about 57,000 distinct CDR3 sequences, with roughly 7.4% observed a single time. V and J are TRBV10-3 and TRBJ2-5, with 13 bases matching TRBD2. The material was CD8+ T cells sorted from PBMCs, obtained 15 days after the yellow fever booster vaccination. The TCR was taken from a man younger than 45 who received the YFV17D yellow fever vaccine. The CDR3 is CAISESGLAGSRETQYF. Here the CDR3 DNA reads TGTGCCATCAGTGAGTCGGGACTAGCGGGATCACGGGAGACCCAGTACTTC.